Sequencing of this T cell receptor (beta chain) was carried out in a study of blood T cell repertoires in COVID-19. Study-level information: The origin of the acute and convalescent COVID-19 samples was the United States, Italy and Spain.

This CDR3 is 11 amino acids long. Trimming removed 5 bases from V and 8 bases from J; junction bases left unmatched: 2. In the original analysis: Estimation of nucleated cell counts relied on the amplification of reference gene primers. The assay was immunoSEQ multiplex PCR, and TCRdb's table has in-frame clones only and misses some. The V and J calls and clone size come from that table; D and trimming were worked out from the DNA. This sample has about 250,000 clones, with around nine tenths found just once. What was sequenced was peripheral blood. The chain employs TRBV12-3 or TRBV12-4 and TRBJ1-1; TRBD1 matches 7 bases. This clonotype was sampled from a woman aged 55-69 years who had recovered from COVID-19. Here the CDR3 reads CASSRQGEAFF. The CDR3 region has the DNA TGTGCCAGCAGTCGACAGGGAGAAGCTTTCTTT.